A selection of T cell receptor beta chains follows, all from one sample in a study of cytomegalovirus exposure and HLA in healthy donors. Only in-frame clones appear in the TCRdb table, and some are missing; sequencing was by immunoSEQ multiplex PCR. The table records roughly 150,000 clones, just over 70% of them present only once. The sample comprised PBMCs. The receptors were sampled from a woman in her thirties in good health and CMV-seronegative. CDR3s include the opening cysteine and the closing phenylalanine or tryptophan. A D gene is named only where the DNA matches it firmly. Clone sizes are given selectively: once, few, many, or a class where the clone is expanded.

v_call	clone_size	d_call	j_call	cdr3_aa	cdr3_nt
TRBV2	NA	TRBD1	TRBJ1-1	CASKPQGPEAFF	TGTGCCAGCAAACCACAGGGGCCTGAAGCTTTCTTT
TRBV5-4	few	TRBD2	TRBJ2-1	CASSLGSGGAYEQFF	TGTGCCAGCAGCTTGGGAAGCGGGGGGGCCTATGAGCAGTTCTTC
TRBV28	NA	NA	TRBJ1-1	CASSSHMNTEAFF	TGTGCCAGCAGCTCGCACATGAACACTGAAGCTTTCTTT
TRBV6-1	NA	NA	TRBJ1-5	CASSETAGRNQPQHF	TGTGCCAGCAGTGAAACGGCAGGGCGCAATCAGCCCCAGCATTTT
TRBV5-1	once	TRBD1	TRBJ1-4	CASSSTGTGGEKLFF	TGCGCCAGCAGCTCGACCGGGACAGGCGGGGAAAAACTGTTTTTT
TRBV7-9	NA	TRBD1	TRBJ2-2	CASSYGRGHDGELFF	TGTGCCAGCAGCTACGGCAGGGGGCACGACGGGGAGCTGTTTTTT
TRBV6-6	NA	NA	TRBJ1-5	CASSYIVNQPQHF	TGTGCCAGCAGTTATATCGTCAATCAGCCCCAGCATTTT
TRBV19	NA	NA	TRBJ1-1	CASSLTGPSTGDTEAFF	TGTGCCAGTAGTTTAACCGGCCCCTCAACGGGGGACACTGAAGCTTTCTTT
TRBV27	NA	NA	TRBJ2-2	CASKTAREWITGELFF	TGTGCCAGCAAGACTGCCCGGGAGTGGATCACCGGGGAGCTGTTTTTT
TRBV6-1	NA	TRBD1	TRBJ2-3	CASSRDRGTDTQYF	TGTGCCAGCAGCCGGGACAGGGGCACAGATACGCAGTATTTT
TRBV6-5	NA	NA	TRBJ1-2	CASSGTGNYGYTF	TGTGCCAGCAGTGGTACAGGGAACTATGGCTACACCTTC
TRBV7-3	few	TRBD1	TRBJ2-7	CASSIMTGGSYEQYF	TGTGCCAGCAGCATAATGACAGGGGGTAGCTACGAGCAGTACTTC
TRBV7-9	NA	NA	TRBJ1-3	CASSPTGNTIYF	TGTGCCAGCAGCCCCACTGGAAACACCATATATTTT
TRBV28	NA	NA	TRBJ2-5	CASDRGQGETQYF	TGTGCCAGCGATAGGGGTCAGGGAGAGACCCAGTACTTC
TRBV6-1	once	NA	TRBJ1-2	CASSEGPIDNYGYTF	TGTGCCAGCAGTGAGGGCCCGATTGATAACTATGGCTACACCTTC
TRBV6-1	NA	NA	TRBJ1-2	CASSTRQALSYGYTF	TGTGCCAGCAGTACACGACAGGCACTTAGCTATGGCTACACCTTC
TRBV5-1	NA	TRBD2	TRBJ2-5	CASSNTLAGQGTQYF	TGCGCCAGCAGCAACACTTTAGCGGGTCAGGGGACCCAGTACTTC
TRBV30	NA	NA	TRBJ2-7	CAWSVAGPLEQYF	TGTGCCTGGAGTGTTGCAGGGCCCCTCGAGCAGTACTTC
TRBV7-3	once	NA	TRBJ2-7	CASSLYGGSTGEQYF	TGTGCCAGCAGCTTATACGGAGGGAGTACTGGCGAGCAGTACTTC
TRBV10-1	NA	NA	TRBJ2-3	CASTDSNTDTQYF	TGCGCCAGCACGGACAGCAACACAGATACGCAGTATTTT
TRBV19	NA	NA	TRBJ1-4	CASSFGTGGGKLFF	TGTGCCAGTAGTTTCGGGACCGGCGGGGGAAAACTGTTTTTT
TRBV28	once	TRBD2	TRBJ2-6	CASSGYGRAGANVLTF	TGTGCCAGCAGCGGATACGGGAGGGCTGGGGCCAACGTCCTGACTTTC
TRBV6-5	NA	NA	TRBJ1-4	CASRSGHLMKSSIF	TGTGCCAGCAGGTCGGGACATTTAATGAAAAGCTCGATTTTT
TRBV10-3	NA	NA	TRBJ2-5	CAAGRSPQETQYF	TGTGCCGCGGGGAGATCGCCTCAAGAGACCCAGTACTTC
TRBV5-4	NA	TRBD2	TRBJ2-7	CASSLFGGRPLEQYF	TGTGCCAGCAGCCTGTTTGGCGGGAGGCCCCTCGAGCAGTACTTC
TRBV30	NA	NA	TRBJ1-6	CAWDTRQDSPLHF	TGTGCCTGGGACACAAGGCAGGATTCACCCCTCCACTTT
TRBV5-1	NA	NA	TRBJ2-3	CASSLQRAGTDTQYF	TGCGCCAGCAGCTTGCAGCGGGCCGGCACAGATACGCAGTATTTT
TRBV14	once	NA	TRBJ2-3	CASSQGRVSTQYF	TGTGCCAGCAGCCAAGGTCGCGTTAGTACGCAGTATTTT
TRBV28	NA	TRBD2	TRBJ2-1	CASSSLAGALNEQFF	TGTGCCAGCAGTTCCCTAGCGGGAGCGCTTAATGAGCAGTTCTTC
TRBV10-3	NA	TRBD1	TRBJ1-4	CAISESGQAEKLFF	TGTGCCATCAGTGAGTCGGGACAGGCCGAAAAACTGTTTTTT
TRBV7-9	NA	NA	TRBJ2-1	CASSLSMRTRGWNEQFF	TGTGCCAGCAGCTTAAGCATGCGGACTCGGGGGTGGAATGAGCAGTTCTTC
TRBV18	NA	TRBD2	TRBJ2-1	CASSPSERGFNEQFF	TGTGCCAGCTCACCGTCGGAGCGGGGGTTCAATGAGCAGTTCTTC
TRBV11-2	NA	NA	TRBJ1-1	CASRRQVLGTEAFF	TGTGCCAGCAGAAGACAGGTCCTGGGGACTGAAGCTTTCTTT
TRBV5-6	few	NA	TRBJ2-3	CASSLTGREDTQYF	TGTGCCAGCAGCTTGACAGGGAGGGAGGATACGCAGTATTTT
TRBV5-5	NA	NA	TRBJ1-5	CASSSGFNQPQHF	TGTGCCAGCAGCTCGGGATTTAATCAGCCCCAGCATTTT
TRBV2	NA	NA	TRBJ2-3	CASTRGSSASTDTQYF	TGTGCCAGCACCCGGGGGTCCTCTGCTAGCACAGATACGCAGTATTTT
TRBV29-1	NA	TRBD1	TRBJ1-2	CSVETGGGYGYTF	TGCAGCGTTGAAACAGGGGGAGGGTATGGCTACACCTTC
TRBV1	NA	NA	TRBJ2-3	CTSSHKRGGRADTQYF	TGCACCAGCAGCCATAAGCGGGGGGGCAGGGCAGATACGCAGTATTTT
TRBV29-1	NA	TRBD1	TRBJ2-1	CSVLALTGGANNEQFF	TGCAGCGTTCTAGCCCTGACAGGGGGCGCTAACAATGAGCAGTTCTTC
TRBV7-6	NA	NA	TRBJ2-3	CASSFRRGSDTQYF	TGTGCCAGCAGCTTTAGACGGGGGTCAGATACGCAGTATTTT
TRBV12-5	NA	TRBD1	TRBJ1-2	CASGLALDRGGDYGYTF	TGTGCTAGTGGTTTGGCTCTTGACAGGGGGGGTGACTATGGCTACACCTTC
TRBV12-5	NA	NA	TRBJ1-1	CASGPSIAGQLNTEAFF	TGTGCTAGTGGTCCGTCCATAGCCGGACAGTTGAACACTGAAGCTTTCTTT
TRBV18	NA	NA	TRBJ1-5	CASSPPGLYRENQPQHF	TGTGCCAGCTCACCCCCGGGACTCTACCGGGAAAATCAGCCCCAGCATTTT
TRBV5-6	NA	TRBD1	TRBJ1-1	CASSLADRGNSEAFF	TGTGCCAGCAGCTTGGCGGACAGGGGTAACTCTGAAGCTTTCTTT
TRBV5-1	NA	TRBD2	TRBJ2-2	CASSTPTGGLTTGELFF	TGCGCCAGCAGCACTCCTACGGGGGGGTTGACCACCGGGGAGCTGTTTTTT
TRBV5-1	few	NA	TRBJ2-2	CASSLGAGELFF	TGCGCCAGCAGCTTGGGCGCCGGGGAGCTGTTTTTT
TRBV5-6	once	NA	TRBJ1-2	CASSLVGRPTNYGYTF	TGTGCCAGCAGCTTGGTAGGCAGGCCTACAAACTATGGCTACACCTTC
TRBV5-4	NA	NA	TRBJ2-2	CASSPSNTGELFF	TGTGCCAGCAGCCCGAGTAACACCGGGGAGCTGTTTTTT
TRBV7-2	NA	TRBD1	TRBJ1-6	CASSSGQGARNSPLHF	TGTGCCAGCAGCTCCGGACAGGGGGCGCGTAATTCACCCCTCCACTTT
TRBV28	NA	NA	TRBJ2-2	CASSRHTTGELFF	TGTGCCAGCAGTCGACATACGACCGGGGAGCTGTTTTTT